This T cell receptor (beta chain) is from a study of blood T cells in healthy people across ages. Study outcomes and limitations: Measured against age, TCR beta diversity per million T cells decreased in a roughly linear manner. Strongly correlated with naive T cell percentage was TCR beta diversity.

Researchers report isolating at least 6 million PBMCs per sample. This clonotype occurred a few times. Its antigen is currently unknown. Per the germline V gene, CDR1 is LNHDA and CDR2 is SQIVND (reference sequence). The CDR3 length is 16 residues. A second roughly 7 to 12 cycle PCR used barcoded and J-beta primers. Each cDNA molecule carried a tag from a template-switch adaptor that contained 12 random nucleotides. MiXCR was run by TCRdb on the 5' RACE reads, yielding one entry per CDR3 protein. The sample gives about a million distinct CDR3 sequences, approximately 38% of which show up once; about an eighth is in the top ten.

Input material: blood. This receptor was obtained from a man between 18 and 35 years old in good health. This chain uses TRBV19 with TRBJ2-7; possible D gene TRBD1, 6 bases. The J call may be faulty, since TRBJ2-5 better matches the DNA end. CDR3 residues: CASSKGPDRIPETQYF. The CDR3 coding sequence is TGTGCCAGTAGTAAAGGCCCCGACAGGATCCCAGAGACCCAGTACTTC.